Listed here are 8 T cell receptor beta chains from one sample, sequenced in a study of T-cell reconstitution after alpha-beta-depleted transplantation in children. Using unique molecular identifiers, the investigators prepared the TCRbeta library. Each CDR3 protein gets one entry after TCRdb re-called the PCR reads with MiXCR. This sample has about 250,000 distinct CDR3 sequences, with 20% to 30% found just once. Source: PBMCs, mostly from graft donor cells, taken 360 days after TCRalphabeta/CD19-depleted stem cell transplant. These receptors all stem from a female patient aged 2-15 years who had a stem cell transplant for congenital amegakaryocytic thrombocytopenia, so the T cells may come from the graft donor.

This clonotype came up a few times. The chain recombines TRBV19 with TRBJ2-7; tentative D call: TRBD1 (6 bases). The germline CDR1 and CDR2 sequences are LNHDA and SQIVND (reference sequence). Deletions cut 5 bases from V and 3 bases from J, with 17 bases between. The CDR3 contains 15 residues. CDR3: CASSGSFRGGYEQYF. The CDR3 bases are TGTGCCAGTAGTGGGTCCTTCAGGGGTGGCTACGAGCAGTACTTC.

The chain links TRBV5-8 to TRBJ1-5, with D tentatively TRBD1 (6 bases). V was trimmed by 4 bases and J by 1 base, leaving 18 bases between them. There are 17 residues in the CDR3. Germline V gene lookup returns CDR1 SGHTS and CDR2 YDEGEE. The CDR3 spells CASSETTGILSNQPQHF. The CDR3 coding sequence is TGTGCCAGCAGCGAGACAACAGGGATTCTAAGCAATCAGCCCCAGCATTTT.

The chain carries TRBV19 and TRBJ2-3; D call uncertain. The CDR3 covers 13 residues. From germline, CDR1 is LNHDA and CDR2 SQIVND (reference sequence). The V end lost 1 base, the J end lost 1 base, and 3 bases lay between the germline ends. CDR3 sequence (DNA): TGTGCCAGTAGTATAGGAGGCACAGATACGCAGTATTTT. Translated: CASSIGGTDTQYF.

This clonotype was observed many times. This rearrangement joins TRBV20-1 to TRBJ2-2, with D perhaps TRBD2 (6 bases). V was shortened by 1 base and J by 7 bases, with 13 bases between the two germline ends. The germline CDR1 and CDR2 sequences are DFQATT and SNEGSKA (reference sequence). The CDR3 runs 14 residues. The DNA of the CDR3 is TGCAGTGCTAGAGCCGGGGGAGCTGGCGGGGAGCTGTTTTTT. Encoded protein: CSARAGGAGGELFF.

This clonotype has a handful of counts. V usage is TRBV6-2 or TRBV6-3 and J usage is TRBJ1-6; no definite D call. This CDR3 comprises 14 residues. The germline gives CDR1 MNHEY, CDR2 SVGEGT. V was cut by 1 base and J by 7 bases, with 8 bases left in between. In DNA, the CDR3 is TGTGCCAGCAGTTACTTGGGGAGGAATTCACCCCTCCACTTT. Translated: CASSYLGRNSPLHF.

This sequence joins TRBV3-1 and TRBJ2-2; D unresolved. The CDR3 extends over 16 amino acids. V lost 3 bases to trimming and J lost 4 bases, with 15 bases between them. The germline CDR1 and CDR2 sequences are LGHDT and YNNKEL (reference sequence). The DNA for the CDR3 is TGTGCCAGCAGCCATCTTCGTGGAGCACCCACCGGGGAGCTGTTTTTT. The encoded protein is CASSHLRGAPTGELFF.

This clonotype was detected only a few times. The chain has TRBV4-2 and TRBJ2-7, with D possibly matching TRBD2 (5 bases). The CDR3 is 15 residues long. V lost 0 bases to trimming and J lost 6 bases, with 15 bases between them. The V gene's germline CDR1 is LGHNA and CDR2 YNFKEQ. For the CDR3, the DNA is TGTGCCAGCAGCCAAGATAGGCTAGCTTTGACCGAGCAGTACTTC. It is translated as CASSQDRLALTEQYF.

This clonotype was seen a handful of times. The chain recombines TRBV15 with TRBJ2-1; D gene uncertain. The V end lost 0 bases, the J end lost 4 bases, and 10 bases lay between the germline ends. Per germline, CDR1 LNHNV and CDR2 YYDKDF (reference sequence). The CDR3 loop spans 15 amino acids. The CDR3 reads CATSRDSTGYNEQFF. CDR3 sequence (DNA): TGTGCCACCAGCAGAGATTCAACTGGATACAATGAGCAGTTCTTC. Full variable domain (remainder filled in from reference TRBV15 and TRBJ2-1): DAMVIQNPRYQVTQFGKPVTLSCSQTLNHNVMYWYQQKSSQAPKLLFHYYDKDFNNEADTPDNFQSRRPNTSFCFLDIRSPGLGDTAMYLCATSRDSTGYNEQFFGPGTRLTVL.